The 20 T cell receptor beta chains below all came from one sample that was sequenced in a study of chemoradiotherapy in HPV16-positive cancers. The assay was immunoSEQ multiplex PCR, and TCRdb's table has in-frame clones only and misses some. This sample has approximately 27,000 clones; approximately 84% occur once, and the top ten carry around 5.5%. This sample comprised blood, obtained from a patient who underwent chemoradiotherapy. The receptors come from a human donor with HPV-associated anogenital cancer.

The chain links TRBV18 to TRBJ2-7; 8 bases are shared with TRBD1. Germline CDR1 KGHSH, CDR2 LQKENI. Germline trimming cut 4 bases from V and 2 bases from J; bases unmatched to any gene: 7. This CDR3 is built from 15 residues. CDR3 in amino acids: CASSQGQGKPYEQYV. CDR3 nucleotides: TGTGCCAGCTCACAAGGACAGGGAAAGCCCTACGAGCAGTACGTC.

This chain joins TRBV27 and TRBJ1-2; D is undetermined. The CDR3 covers 16 residues. Germline V gives CDR1 MNHEY, CDR2 SMNVEV (reference sequence). Deletions cut 2 bases from V and 1 base from J, with 14 bases between. The CDR3 loop reads CASSLGIKEGNYGYTF. CDR3 bases: TGTGCCAGCAGTTTAGGGATAAAGGAGGGTAACTATGGCTACACCTTC.

V is TRBV19 and J is TRBJ1-1; D may be TRBD1 (6 bases). V was trimmed by 7 bases and J by 1 base, leaving 13 bases between them. The germline V gene encodes CDR1 LNHDA and CDR2 SQIVND (reference sequence). The CDR3 is 14 residues long. CDR3 nucleotides: TGTGCCAGTACCCTCGGGACACCGAACACTGAAGCTTTCTTT. Protein sequence: CASTLGTPNTEAFF.

The chain uses TRBV15 and TRBJ2-1; 8 nucleotides match TRBD2. Trimming removed 2 bases from V and 3 bases from J; junction bases left unmatched: 3. The CDR3 length is 15 residues. CDR1 is LNHNV and CDR2 is YYDKDF in the germline V gene (reference sequence). CDR3 DNA: TGTGCCACCAGCAGACGGGGGGGTAACTACAATGAGCAGTTCTTC. Translation gives CATSRRGGNYNEQFF.

The chain uses TRBV5-8 and TRBJ1-2; 9 bases map to TRBD1. The germline gives CDR1 SGHTS, CDR2 YDEGEE. The V gene end was trimmed by 5 bases and the J gene end by 4 bases; junction bases not matched to a gene: 9. The CDR3 is made up of 15 amino acids. The CDR3 DNA reads TGTGCCAGCAGAGCACCGGGACAGGGTCTCTATGGCTACACCTTC. It encodes CASRAPGQGLYGYTF.

V and J are TRBV5-8 and TRBJ2-2; D may correspond to TRBD1 or TRBD2 (5 bases each). In germline, CDR1 is SGHTS, CDR2 YDEGEE. Between the trimmed V and J ends, which lost 2 bases and 4 bases, there was a span of 9 bases. The CDR3 runs 14 residues. The CDR3 protein is CASSFYGTTGELFF. In nucleotides, the CDR3 is TGTGCCAGCAGCTTTTATGGGACCACCGGGGAGCTGTTTTTT.

V gene TRBV9 combines with J gene TRBJ1-2; 7 positions match TRBD1. V gave up 2 bases and J gave up 5 bases; unmatched junction bases: 3. This CDR3 has 13 residues. The germline V gene encodes CDR1 SGDLS and CDR2 YYNGEE. CDR3 region: CASSVGQEYGYTF. In DNA form, the CDR3 reads TGTGCCAGCAGCGTCGGACAGGAGTATGGCTACACCTTC.

The gene calls are TRBV27 and TRBJ2-5; perhaps D is TRBD1 or TRBD2 (5 bases each). From germline, CDR1 is MNHEY and CDR2 SMNVEV (reference sequence). The CDR3 loop spans 17 amino acids. The V gene lost 5 bases and the J gene lost 3 bases, with 22 bases spanning the gap. CDR3 in DNA: TGTGCCAGCAGTGCCTTATTAGTGGGACGGACCGAAGAGACCCAGTACTTC. Translating it yields CASSALLVGRTEETQYF.

The chain joins TRBV5-1 to TRBJ1-1, with D uncertain. V lost 6 bases and J lost 0, with 9 bases in between. Germline V gene sequence: CDR1 SGHRS, CDR2 YFSETQ. The CDR3 has 13 amino acids. CDR3 sequence (DNA): TGCGCCAGCACTGAAGTTTTGAACACTGAAGCTTTCTTT. It yields the protein CASTEVLNTEAFF.

This chain connects TRBV27 to TRBJ1-2; 9 positions agree with TRBD1. V gave up 5 bases and J gave up 6 bases; unmatched junction bases: 10. The CDR3 contains 15 residues. The germline gives CDR1 MNHEY, CDR2 SMNVEV (reference sequence). The CDR3: CASSLARQGVNGYTF. As DNA, the CDR3 is TGTGCCAGCAGTCTCGCCAGACAGGGGGTGAATGGCTACACCTTC.

The CDR3 spells CASSAVQGFGTEAFF. In DNA, the CDR3 is TGTGCCAGCAGTGCCGTACAGGGGTTTGGCACTGAAGCTTTCTTT. The chain joins TRBV28 to TRBJ1-1; 7 nucleotides agree with TRBD1. Germline values: CDR1 MDHEN, CDR2 SYDVKM. The V segment lost 5 bases and the J segment 4 bases; nucleotides outside the gene matches: 10. The CDR3 totals 15 residues. The full variable domain, its missing parts supplied by reference TRBV28 and TRBJ1-1, is DVKVTQSSRYLVKRTGEKVFLECVQDMDHENMFWYRQDPGLGLRLIYFSYDVKMKEKGDIPEGYSVSREKKERFSLILESASTNQTSMYLCASSAVQGFGTEAFFGQGTRLTVV.

This clone was observed once. The DNA for the CDR3 is TGTGCCAGCAGTGGGCAAAGCGGGGATACCTCCTACGAGCAGTACGTC. Its protein is CASSGQSGDTSYEQYV. The V and J genes are TRBV2 and TRBJ2-7, with TRBD2 identical over 7 bases. With V trimmed by 4 bases and J by 0 bases, 9 bases remained unmatched. Germline loops: CDR1 SNHLY, CDR2 FYNNEI. The CDR3 has 16 amino acids.

V is TRBV27 and J is TRBJ1-2; D is perhaps TRBD1 (6 bases). Germline values: CDR1 MNHEY, CDR2 SMNVEV (reference sequence). V was shortened by 6 bases and J by 1 base, with 15 bases between the two germline ends. This CDR3 region has 15 residues. The CDR3 protein is CASRQRGSDNYGYTF. The CDR3 DNA is TGTGCCAGCAGGCAAAGGGGGAGCGATAACTATGGCTACACCTTC.

The CDR3 DNA is TGTGCCAGTAGCTCCGGGACAGGGAATCAGCCCCAGCATTTT. This gives the protein CASSSGTGNQPQHF. This chain joins TRBV19 and TRBJ1-5; 9 bases map to TRBD1. J gave up 4 bases and V 6 bases, and 4 bases lay outside the gene matches. The CDR3 is 14 residues long. The germline V gene encodes CDR1 LNHDA and CDR2 SQIVND (reference sequence).

This sequence joins TRBV19 and TRBJ1-4; the D is unclear. The V end was cut by 8 bases, the J end by 0 bases, with 13 bases between. Per germline, CDR1 LNHDA and CDR2 SQIVND (reference sequence). This CDR3 has 15 residues. The CDR3 here is CASLRTHATNEKLFF. The CDR3 DNA follows: TGTGCCAGTCTTCGCACCCACGCAACTAATGAAAAACTGTTTTTT.

The chain employs TRBV18 and TRBJ1-1, with 8 bases that match TRBD1. The CDR3 extends over 14 amino acids. Germline trimming cut 3 bases from V and 11 bases from J; bases unmatched to any gene: 11. Germline CDR1 and CDR2: KGHSH and LQKENI. Here the CDR3 DNA reads TGTGCCAGCTCACCGACCGGACAGGGCGGTGTTGCTTTCTTT. Encoded protein: CASSPTGQGGVAFF.

The chain links TRBV7-2 to TRBJ2-1; the match to TRBD2 covers 9 bases. This CDR3 spans 18 amino acids. Germline V gene data show CDR1 as SGHTA and CDR2 as FQGNSA. The V segment lost 1 base and the J segment 1 base; nucleotides outside the gene matches: 8. This CDR3 is CASSLVVTSGLSYNEQFF. CDR3 DNA sequence: TGTGCCAGCAGCTTAGTCGTGACTAGCGGATTATCCTACAATGAGCAGTTCTTC.

The chain has TRBV29-1 and TRBJ2-5; 7 bases align to TRBD2. Germline V gene data show CDR1 as SQVTM and CDR2 as ANQGSEA. The length of the CDR3 is 14 residues. After removal of 2 bases from V and 5 bases from J, the junction contained 8 bases not matched to a gene. The CDR3 nucleotides are TGCAGCGTTGAATCATCGGGGGGAGTGGAGACCCAGTACTTC. It is translated as CSVESSGGVETQYF.

The chain uses TRBV15 and TRBJ2-1, with 11 nucleotides matching TRBD2. The CDR3 extends over 17 amino acids. Germline values: CDR1 LNHNV, CDR2 YYDKDF (reference sequence). J was trimmed by 2 bases and V by 1 base; bases with no gene match: 4. This CDR3 is CATSRGASGGTYNEQFF. Written as DNA, the CDR3 is TGTGCCACCAGCAGAGGGGCTAGCGGGGGGACCTACAATGAGCAGTTCTTC.

The chain couples TRBV7-9 to TRBJ2-1; D call uncertain. Looked up from germline, CDR1 is SEHNR and CDR2 is FQNEAQ (reference sequence). V gave up 1 base and J gave up 5 bases, with 15 bases separating them. The CDR3 contains 16 residues. CDR3 bases: TGTGCCAGCAGCTTAGGTTCTAGGGAATTAGACAATGAGCAGTTCTTC. Translated: CASSLGSRELDNEQFF.